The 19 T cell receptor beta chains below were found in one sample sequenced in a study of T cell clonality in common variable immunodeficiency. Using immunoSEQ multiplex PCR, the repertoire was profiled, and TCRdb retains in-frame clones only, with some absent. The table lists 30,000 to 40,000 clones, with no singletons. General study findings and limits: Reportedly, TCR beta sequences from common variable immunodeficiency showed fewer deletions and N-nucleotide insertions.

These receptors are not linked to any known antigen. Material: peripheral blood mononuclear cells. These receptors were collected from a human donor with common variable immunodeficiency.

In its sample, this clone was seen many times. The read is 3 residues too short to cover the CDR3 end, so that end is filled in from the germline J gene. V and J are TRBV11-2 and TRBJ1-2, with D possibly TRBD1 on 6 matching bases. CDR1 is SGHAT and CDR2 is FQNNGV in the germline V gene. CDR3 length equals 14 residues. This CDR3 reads CASSLIQGGQGYTF. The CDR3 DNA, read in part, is TGTGCCAGCAGCTTAATACAGGGAGGACAAGGC.

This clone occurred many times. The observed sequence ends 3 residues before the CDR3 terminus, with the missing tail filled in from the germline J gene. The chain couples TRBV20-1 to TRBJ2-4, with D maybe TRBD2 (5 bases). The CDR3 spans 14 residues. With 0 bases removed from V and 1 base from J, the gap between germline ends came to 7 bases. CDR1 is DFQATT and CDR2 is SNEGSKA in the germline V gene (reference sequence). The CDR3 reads CSARETGAKNIQYF. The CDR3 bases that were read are TGCAGTGCTAGAGAAACGGGGGCCAAAAACATT.

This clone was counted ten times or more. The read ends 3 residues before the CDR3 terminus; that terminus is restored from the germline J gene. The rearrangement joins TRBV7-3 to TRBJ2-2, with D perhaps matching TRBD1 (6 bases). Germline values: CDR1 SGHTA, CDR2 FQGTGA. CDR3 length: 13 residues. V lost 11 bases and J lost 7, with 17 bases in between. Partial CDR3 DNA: TGTGCCGTCAACAGGGAGTTGGGCGGGGAG. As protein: CAVNRELGGE. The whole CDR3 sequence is CAVNRELGGELFF.

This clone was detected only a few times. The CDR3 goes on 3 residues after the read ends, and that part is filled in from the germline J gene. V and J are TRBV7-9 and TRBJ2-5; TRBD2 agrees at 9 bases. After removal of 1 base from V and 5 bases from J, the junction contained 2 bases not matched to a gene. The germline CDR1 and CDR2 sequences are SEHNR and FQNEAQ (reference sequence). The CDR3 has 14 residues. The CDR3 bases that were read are TGTGCCAGCAGCTTAGATAGCGGGAGCGAGACC. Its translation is CASSLDSGSET. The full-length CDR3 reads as CASSLDSGSETQYF.

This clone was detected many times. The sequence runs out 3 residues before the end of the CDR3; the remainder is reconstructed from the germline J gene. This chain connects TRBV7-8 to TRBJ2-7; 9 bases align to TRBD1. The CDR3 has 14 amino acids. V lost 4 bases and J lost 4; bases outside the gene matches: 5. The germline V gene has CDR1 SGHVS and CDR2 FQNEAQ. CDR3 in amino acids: CASSSSGQGYEQYF. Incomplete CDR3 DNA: TGTGCCAGCAGCTCCTCGGGACAGGGATACGAG.

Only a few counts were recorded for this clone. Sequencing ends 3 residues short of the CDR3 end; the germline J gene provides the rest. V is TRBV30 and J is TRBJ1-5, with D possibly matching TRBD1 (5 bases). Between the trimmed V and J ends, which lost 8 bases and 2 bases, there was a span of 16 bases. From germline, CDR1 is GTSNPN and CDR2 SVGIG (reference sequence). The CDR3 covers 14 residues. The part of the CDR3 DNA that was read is TGTGCCAGTAACGGGGGTGGTGGCAATCAGCCC. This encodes CASNGGGGNQP. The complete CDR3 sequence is CASNGGGGNQPQHF.

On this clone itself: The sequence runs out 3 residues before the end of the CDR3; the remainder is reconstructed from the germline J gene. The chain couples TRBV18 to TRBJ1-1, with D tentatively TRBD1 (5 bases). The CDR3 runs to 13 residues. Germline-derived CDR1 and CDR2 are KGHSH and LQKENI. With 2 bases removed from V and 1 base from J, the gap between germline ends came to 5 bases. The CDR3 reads CASSPGQNTEAFF. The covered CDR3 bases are TGTGCCAGCTCACCAGGACAGAACACTGAA. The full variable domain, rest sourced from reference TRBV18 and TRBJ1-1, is NAGVMQNPRHLVRRRGQEARLRCSPMKGHSHVYWYRQLPEEGLKFMVYLQKENIIDESGMPKERFSAEFPKEGPSILRIQQVVRGDSAAYFCASSPGQNTEAFFGQGTRLTVV.

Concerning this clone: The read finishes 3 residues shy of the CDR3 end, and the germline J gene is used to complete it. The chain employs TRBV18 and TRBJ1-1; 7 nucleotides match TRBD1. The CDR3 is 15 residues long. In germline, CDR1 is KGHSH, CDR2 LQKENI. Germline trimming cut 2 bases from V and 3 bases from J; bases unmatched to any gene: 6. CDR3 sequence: CASSPYQQGDTEAFF. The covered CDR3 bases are TGTGCCAGCTCACCATATCAGCAGGGGGACACTGAA.

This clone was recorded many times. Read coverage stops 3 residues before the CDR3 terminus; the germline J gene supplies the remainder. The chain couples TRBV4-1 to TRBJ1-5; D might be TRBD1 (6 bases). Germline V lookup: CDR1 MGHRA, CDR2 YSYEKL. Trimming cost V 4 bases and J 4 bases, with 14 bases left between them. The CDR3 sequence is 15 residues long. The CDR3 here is CASSPWTADNQPQHF. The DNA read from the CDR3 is TGCGCCAGCAGCCCCTGGACAGCGGATAATCAGCCC.

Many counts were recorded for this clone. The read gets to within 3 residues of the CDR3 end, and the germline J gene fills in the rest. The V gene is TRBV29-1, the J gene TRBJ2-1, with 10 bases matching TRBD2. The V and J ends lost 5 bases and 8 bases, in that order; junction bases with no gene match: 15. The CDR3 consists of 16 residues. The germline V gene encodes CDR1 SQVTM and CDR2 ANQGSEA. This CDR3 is CSVIVLLAGVIDEQFF. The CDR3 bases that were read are TGCAGCGTTATAGTATTGCTAGCGGGAGTAATCGATGAG.

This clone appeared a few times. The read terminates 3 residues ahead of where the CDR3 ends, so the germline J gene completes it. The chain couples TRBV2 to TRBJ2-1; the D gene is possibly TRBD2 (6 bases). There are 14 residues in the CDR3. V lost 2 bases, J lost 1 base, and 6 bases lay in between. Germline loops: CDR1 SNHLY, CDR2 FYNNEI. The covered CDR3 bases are TGTGCCAGCAGTGAACTAGCGTCCTACAATGAG. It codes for CASSELASYNE. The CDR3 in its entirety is CASSELASYNEQFF. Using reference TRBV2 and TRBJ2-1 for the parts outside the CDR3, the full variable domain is EPEVTQTPSHQVTQMGQEVILRCVPISNHLYFYWYRQILGQKVEFLVSFYNNEISEKSEIFDDQFSVERPDGSNFTLKIRSTKLEDSAMYFCASSELASYNEQFFGPGTRLTVL.

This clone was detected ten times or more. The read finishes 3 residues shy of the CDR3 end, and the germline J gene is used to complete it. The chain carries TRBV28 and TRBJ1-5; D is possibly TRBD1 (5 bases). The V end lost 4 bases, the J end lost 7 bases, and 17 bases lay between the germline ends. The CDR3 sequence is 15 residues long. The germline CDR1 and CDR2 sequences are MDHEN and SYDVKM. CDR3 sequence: CASSSHRQLRQPQHF. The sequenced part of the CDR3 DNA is TGTGCCAGCAGTTCCCACAGACAGCTCAGACAGCCC.

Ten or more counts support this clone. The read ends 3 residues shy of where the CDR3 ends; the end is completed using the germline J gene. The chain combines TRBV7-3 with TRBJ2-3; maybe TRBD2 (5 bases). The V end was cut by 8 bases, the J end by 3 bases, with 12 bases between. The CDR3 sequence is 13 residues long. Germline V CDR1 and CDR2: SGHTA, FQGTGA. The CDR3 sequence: CASSKAGTDTQYF. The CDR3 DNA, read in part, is TGTGCCAGCTCAAAGGCGGGTACAGATACG.

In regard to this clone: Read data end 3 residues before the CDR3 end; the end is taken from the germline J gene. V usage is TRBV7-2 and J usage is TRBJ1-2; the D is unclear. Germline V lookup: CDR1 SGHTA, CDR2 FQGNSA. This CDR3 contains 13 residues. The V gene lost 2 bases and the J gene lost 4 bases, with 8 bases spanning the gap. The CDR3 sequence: CASSLPGLYGYTF. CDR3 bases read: TGTGCCAGCAGCTTACCGGGTCTCTATGGC.

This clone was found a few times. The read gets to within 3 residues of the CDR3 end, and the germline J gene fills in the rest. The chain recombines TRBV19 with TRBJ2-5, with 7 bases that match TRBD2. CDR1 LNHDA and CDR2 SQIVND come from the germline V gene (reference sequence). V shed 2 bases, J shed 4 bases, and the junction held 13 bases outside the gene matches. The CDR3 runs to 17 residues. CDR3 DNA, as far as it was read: TGTGCCAGTAGTATACTAGCGGCCAACCCCTCGGGAGAGACC. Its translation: CASSILAANPSGET. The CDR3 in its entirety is CASSILAANPSGETQYF.

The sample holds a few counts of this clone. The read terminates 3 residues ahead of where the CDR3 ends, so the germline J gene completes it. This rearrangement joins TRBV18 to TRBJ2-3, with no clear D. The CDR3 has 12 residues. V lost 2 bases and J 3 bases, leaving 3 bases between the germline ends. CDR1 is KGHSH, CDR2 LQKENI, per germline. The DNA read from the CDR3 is TGTGCCAGCTCACCAAGGACAGATACG. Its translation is CASSPRTDT. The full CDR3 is CASSPRTDTQYF.

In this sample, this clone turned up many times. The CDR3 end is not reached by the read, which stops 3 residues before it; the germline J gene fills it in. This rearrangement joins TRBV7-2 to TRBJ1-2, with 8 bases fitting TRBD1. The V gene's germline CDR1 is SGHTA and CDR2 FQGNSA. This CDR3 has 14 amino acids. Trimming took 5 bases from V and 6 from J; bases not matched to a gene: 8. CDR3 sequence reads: CASSPRTGTNGYTF. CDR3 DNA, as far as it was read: TGTGCCAGCAGCCCGCGGACAGGGACTAATGGC.

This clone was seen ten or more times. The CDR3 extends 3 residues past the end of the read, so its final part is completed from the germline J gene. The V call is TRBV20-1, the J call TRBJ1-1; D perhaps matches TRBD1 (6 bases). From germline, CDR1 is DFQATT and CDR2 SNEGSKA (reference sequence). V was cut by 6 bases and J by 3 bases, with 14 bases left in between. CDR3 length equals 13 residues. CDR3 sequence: CSAGTGQDTEAFF. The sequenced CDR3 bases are TGCAGTGCGGGAACAGGGCAGGACACTGAA.

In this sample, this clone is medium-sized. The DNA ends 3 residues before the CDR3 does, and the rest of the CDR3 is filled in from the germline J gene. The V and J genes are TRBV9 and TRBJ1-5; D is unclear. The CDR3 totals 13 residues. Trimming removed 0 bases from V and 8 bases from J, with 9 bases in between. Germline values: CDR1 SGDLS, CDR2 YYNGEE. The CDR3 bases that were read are TGTGCCAGCAGCGTAGACTTGTCGGAGCCC. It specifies CASSVDLSEP. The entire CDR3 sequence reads CASSVDLSEPQHF.